The clone carrying this T cell receptor (beta chain) was counted a few times. Antigen: not known. This sample also contains other DNA sequences that code for the same CDR3. Germline assignment: CDR1 MRHNA and CDR2 SNTAGT. V was clipped by 3 bases and J by 1 base, with 8 bases between them. The length of the CDR3 is 14 residues. During the collection period, no donor immune events like infections were recorded. This sample was taken from a study of identifying expanded T cells in peripheral blood. Study-wide findings and caveats: Across healthy donors, higher total template counts meant significantly greater approximately two-week count variance.

Only in-frame clones appear in the TCRdb table, and some are missing; sequencing was by immunoSEQ multiplex PCR. The top ten hold 3% to 5% of the sample, which has about 91,000 clones, roughly 90% seen once. The V call is TRBV6-4, the J call TRBJ2-3; D perhaps matches TRBD2 (5 bases). What was sequenced was blood. This TCR was recovered from a person aged 18 to 75 in good health. The CDR3 sequence is CASSDAGGTDTQYF. CDR3 nucleotides: TGTGCCAGCAGTGATGCGGGTGGCACAGATACGCAGTATTTT.